This T cell receptor (beta chain) was retrieved from a study of CD8 T cells in ankylosing spondylitis. The TCR beta libraries were generated through quantitative 5'-RACE incorporating molecular barcodes. A single record per CDR3 protein comes from TCRdb applying MiXCR to the 5' RACE reads. The sample yields a few hundred thousand distinct CDR3 sequences, 6.5% to 10% seen once. This CDR3 spans 16 amino acids. Study-wide findings and caveats: Significant enrichment of disease-linked clones was reportedly seen in matched ankylosing spondylitis synovial fluid. Earlier work had already found some motif variants in reactive arthritis synovial fluid and blood. Blood from ankylosing spondylitis patients appeared to carry a characteristic roughly 8-variant TCR beta motif. CD8+ disease-linked clones were present at relatively low frequencies in blood.

On this clonotype itself: Its antigen is unknown. The junction departs from the called germline gene at one end, perhaps through a read error.

The V gene is TRBV12-3 or TRBV12-4, the J gene TRBJ2-3; possibly TRBD1 for D (5 bases). The sample taken for sequencing was blood, either unsorted or a sorted T cell fraction (not recorded which). The TCR comes from a male donor with ankylosing spondylitis. CDR3 bases: TGTGCCAGCAGCTTAGGGGTCCAGGATAACACAGATACGCAGTATTTT. Its protein product is CASSLGVQDNTDTQYF.